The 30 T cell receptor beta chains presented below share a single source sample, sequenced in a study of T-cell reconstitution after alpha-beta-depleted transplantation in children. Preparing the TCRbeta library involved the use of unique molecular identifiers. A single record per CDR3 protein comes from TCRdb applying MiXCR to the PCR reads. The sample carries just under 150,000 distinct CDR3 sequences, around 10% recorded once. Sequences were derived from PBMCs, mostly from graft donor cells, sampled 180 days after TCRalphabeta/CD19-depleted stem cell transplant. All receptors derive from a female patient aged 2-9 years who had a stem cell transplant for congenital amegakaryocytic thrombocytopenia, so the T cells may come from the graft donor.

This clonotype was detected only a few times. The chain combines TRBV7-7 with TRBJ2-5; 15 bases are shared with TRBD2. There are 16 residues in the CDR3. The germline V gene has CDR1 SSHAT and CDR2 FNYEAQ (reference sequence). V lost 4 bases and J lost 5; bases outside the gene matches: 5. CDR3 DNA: TGTGCCAGCAGCTCCGGACTAGCGGGAGGGGAGGAGACCCAGTACTTC. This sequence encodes CASSSGLAGGEETQYF. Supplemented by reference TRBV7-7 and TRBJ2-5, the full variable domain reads GAGVSQSPRYKVTKRGQDVTLRCDPISSHATLYWYQQALGQGPEFLTYFNYEAQPDKSGLPSDRFSAERPEGSISTLTIQRTEQRDSAMYRCASSSGLAGGEETQYFGPGTRLLVL.

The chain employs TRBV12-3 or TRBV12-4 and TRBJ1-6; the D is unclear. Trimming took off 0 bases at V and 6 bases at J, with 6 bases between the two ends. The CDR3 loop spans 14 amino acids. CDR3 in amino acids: CASSLAGPNSPLHF. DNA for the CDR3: TGTGCCAGCAGTTTAGCAGGACCTAATTCACCCCTCCACTTT.

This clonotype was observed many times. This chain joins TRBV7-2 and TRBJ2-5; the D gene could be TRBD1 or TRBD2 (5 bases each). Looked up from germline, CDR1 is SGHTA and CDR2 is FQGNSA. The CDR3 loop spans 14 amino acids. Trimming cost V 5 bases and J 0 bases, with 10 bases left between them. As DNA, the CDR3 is TGTGCCAGCAGCCAGCCGGGACACCAAGAGACCCAGTACTTC. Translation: CASSQPGHQETQYF.

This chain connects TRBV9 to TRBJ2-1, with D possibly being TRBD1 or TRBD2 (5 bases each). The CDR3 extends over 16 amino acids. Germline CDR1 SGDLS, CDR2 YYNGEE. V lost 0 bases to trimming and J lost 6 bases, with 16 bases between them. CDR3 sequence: CASSVAGGAMVNEQFF. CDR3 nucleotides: TGTGCCAGCAGCGTAGCTGGGGGAGCAATGGTCAATGAGCAGTTCTTC.

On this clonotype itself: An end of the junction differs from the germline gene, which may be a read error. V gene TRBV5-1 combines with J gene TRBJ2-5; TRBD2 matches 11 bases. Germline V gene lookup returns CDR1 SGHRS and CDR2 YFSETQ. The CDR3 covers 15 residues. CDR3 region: CASSSGTSGQETKYF. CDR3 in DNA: TGCGCCAGCAGCTCGGGGACTAGCGGACAAGAGACCAAGTACTTC.

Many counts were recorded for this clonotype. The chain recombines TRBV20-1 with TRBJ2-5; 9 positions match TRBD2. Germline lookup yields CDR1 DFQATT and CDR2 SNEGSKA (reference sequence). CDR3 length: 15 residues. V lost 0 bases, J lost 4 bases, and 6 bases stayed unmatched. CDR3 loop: CSARDAGGLGETQYF. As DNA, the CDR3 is TGCAGTGCTAGAGATGCGGGAGGGTTGGGAGAGACCCAGTACTTC.

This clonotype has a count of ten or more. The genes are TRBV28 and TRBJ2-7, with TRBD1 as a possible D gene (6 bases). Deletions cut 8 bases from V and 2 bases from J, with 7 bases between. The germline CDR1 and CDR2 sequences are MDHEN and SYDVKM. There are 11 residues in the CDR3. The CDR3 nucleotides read TGTGCCAGCGGACAGCCCTACGAGCAGTACTTC. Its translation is CASGQPYEQYF.

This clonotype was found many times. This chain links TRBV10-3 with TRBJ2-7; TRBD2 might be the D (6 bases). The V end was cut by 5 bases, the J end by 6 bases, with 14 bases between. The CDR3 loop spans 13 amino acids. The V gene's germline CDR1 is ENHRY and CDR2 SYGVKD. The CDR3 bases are TGTGCCATCAGTCCCGGGACTCTTCCCGAGCAGTACTTC. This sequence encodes CAISPGTLPEQYF.

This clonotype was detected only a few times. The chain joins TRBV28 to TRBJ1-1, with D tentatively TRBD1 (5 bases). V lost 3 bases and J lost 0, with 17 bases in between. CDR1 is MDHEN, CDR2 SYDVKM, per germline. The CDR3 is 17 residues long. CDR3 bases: TGTGCCAGCAGTTTGGGGCCGGGGGGGGGTTTGAACACTGAAGCTTTCTTT. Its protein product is CASSLGPGGGLNTEAFF.

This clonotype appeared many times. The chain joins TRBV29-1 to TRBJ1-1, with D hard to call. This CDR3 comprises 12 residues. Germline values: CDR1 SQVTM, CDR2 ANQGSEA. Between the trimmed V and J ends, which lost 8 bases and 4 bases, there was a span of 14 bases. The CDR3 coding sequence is TGCAGCACCTCAAGTGGGCTCACTGAAGCTTTCTTT. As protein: CSTSSGLTEAFF.

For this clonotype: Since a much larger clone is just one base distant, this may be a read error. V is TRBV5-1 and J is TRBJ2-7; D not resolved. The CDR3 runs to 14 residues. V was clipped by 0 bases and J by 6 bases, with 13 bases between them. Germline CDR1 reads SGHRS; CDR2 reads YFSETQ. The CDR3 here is CASSLVSVQCEQYF. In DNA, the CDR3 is TGCGCCAGCAGCTTGGTCTCGGTTCAGTGCGAGCAGTACTTC.

In DNA form, the CDR3 reads TGTGTCACCGACAGGCCGGTTGAAGCTTTCTTT. Its translation: CVTDRPVEAFF. This rearrangement joins TRBV12-5 to TRBJ1-1; tentative D call: TRBD1 (6 bases). CDR1 and CDR2 (germline): LGHNT, FRNRAP. This CDR3 region has 11 residues. Using reference TRBV12-5 and TRBJ1-1 for the parts outside the CDR3, the full variable domain is DARVTQTPRHKVTEMGQEVTMRCQPILGHNTVFWYRQTMMQGLELLAYFRNRAPLDDSGMPKDRFSAEMPDATLATLKIQPSEPRDSAVYFCVTDRPVEAFFGQGTRLTVV.

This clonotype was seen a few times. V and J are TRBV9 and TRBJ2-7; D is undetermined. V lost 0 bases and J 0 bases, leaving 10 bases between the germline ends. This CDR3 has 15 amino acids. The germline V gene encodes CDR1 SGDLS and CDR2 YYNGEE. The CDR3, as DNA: TGTGCCAGCAGCGTAGCCTCCTCCCCCTCCTACGAGCAGTACTTC. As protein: CASSVASSPSYEQYF.

CDR3 DNA: TGTGCCAGCAGTTACTCGAAAGGAAACTCTGGAAACACCATATATTTT. Its translation: CASSYSKGNSGNTIYF. The chain uses TRBV6-5 and TRBJ1-3; no clear D gene. This CDR3 contains 16 residues. Germline V gives CDR1 MNHEY, CDR2 SVGAGI. Trimming stripped 0 bases from V and 0 bases from J, with 9 bases between.

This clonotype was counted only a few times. DNA for the CDR3: TGTGCCAGCAGTGTTACTTCTGTACGCTATGGCTACACCTTC. It specifies CASSVTSVRYGYTF. The chain recombines TRBV7-2 with TRBJ1-2; D call uncertain. The CDR3 sequence is 14 residues long. Between the trimmed V and J ends, which lost 6 bases and 4 bases, there was a span of 15 bases. The germline CDR1 and CDR2 sequences are SGHTA and FQGNSA.

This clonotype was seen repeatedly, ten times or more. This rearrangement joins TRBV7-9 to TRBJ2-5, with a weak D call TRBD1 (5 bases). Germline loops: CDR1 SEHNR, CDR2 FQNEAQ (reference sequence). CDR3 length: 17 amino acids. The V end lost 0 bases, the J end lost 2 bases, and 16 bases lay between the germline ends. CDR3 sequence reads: CASSLAPGPGKQETQYF. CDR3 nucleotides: TGTGCCAGCAGCTTAGCTCCTGGGCCAGGGAAACAAGAGACCCAGTACTTC.

The CDR3 region is CASSFGEWDREVFHEQYF. The DNA for the CDR3 is TGCGCCAGCAGCTTTGGTGAGTGGGACAGGGAAGTTTTCCACGAGCAGTACTTC. The rearrangement uses TRBV5-1 and TRBJ2-7, with 9 bases that match TRBD1. Germline lookup yields CDR1 SGHRS and CDR2 YFSETQ. J was trimmed by 5 bases and V by 2 bases; bases with no gene match: 17. The CDR3 length is 18 residues.

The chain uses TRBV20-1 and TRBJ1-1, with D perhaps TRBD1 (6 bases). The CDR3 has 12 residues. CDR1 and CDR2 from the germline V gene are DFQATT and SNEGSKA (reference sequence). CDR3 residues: CNGGGGGAEAFF. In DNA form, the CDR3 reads TGCAATGGCGGGGGCGGTGGGGCTGAAGCTTTCTTT.

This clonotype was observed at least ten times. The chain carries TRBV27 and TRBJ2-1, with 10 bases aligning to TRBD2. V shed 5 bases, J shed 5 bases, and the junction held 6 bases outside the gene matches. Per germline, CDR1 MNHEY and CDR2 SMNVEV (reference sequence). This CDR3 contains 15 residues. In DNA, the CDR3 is TGTGCCAGCAGTACCCAAACTAGCGGGGACAATGAGCAGTTCTTC. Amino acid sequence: CASSTQTSGDNEQFF.

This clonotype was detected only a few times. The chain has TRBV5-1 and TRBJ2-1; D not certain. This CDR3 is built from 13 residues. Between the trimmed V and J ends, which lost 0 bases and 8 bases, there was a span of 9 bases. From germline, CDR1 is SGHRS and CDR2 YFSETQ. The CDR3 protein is CASSLVGGYEQFF. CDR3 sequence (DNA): TGCGCCAGCAGCTTGGTAGGTGGATATGAGCAGTTCTTC.

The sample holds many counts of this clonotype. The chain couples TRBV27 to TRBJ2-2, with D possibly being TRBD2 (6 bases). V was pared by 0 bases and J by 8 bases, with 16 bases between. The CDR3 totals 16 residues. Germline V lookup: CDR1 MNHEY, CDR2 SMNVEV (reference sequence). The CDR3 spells CASSLSMTSRAGELFF. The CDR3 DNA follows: TGTGCCAGCAGTTTATCGATGACTAGTCGGGCGGGGGAGCTGTTTTTT.

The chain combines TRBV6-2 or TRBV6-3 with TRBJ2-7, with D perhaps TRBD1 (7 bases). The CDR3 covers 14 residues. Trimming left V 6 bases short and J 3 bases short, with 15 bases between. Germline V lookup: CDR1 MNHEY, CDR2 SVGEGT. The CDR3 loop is CASRGPGGFYEQYF. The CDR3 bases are TGTGCCAGCAGGGGACCAGGGGGGTTCTACGAGCAGTACTTC.

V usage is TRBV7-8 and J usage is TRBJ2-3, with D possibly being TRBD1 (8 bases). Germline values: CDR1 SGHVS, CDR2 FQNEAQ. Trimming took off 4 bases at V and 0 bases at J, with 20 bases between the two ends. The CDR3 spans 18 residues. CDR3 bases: TGTGCCAGCAGCTGGGTTGAGGACAGGGAGGGTAGCACAGATACGCAGTATTTT. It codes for CASSWVEDREGSTDTQYF.

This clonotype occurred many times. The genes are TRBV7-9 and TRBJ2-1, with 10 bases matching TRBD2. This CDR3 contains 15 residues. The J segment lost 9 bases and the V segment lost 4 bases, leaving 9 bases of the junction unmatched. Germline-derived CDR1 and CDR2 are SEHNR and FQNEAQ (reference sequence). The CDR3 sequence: CASSSLAGAGFEQFF. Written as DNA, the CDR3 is TGTGCCAGCAGCTCCCTAGCGGGAGCAGGATTTGAGCAGTTCTTC.

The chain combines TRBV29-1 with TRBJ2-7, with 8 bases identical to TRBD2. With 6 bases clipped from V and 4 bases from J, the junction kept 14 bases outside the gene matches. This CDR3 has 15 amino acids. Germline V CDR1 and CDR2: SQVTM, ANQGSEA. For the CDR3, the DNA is TGCAGCGTCGCTCATGGGGCGGGAGGTTTGTACGAGCAGTACTTC. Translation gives CSVAHGAGGLYEQYF.

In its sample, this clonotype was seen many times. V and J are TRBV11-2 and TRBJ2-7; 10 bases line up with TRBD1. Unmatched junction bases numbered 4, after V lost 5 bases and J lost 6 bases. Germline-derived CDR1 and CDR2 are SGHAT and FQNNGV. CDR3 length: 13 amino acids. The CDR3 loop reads CASSPDRGREQYF. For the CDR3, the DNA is TGTGCCAGCAGCCCCGACAGGGGGCGCGAGCAGTACTTC.

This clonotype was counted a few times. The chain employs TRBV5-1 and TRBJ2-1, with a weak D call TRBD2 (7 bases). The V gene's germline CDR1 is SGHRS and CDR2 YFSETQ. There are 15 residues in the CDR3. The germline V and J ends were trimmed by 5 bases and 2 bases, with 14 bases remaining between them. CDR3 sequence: CASSKGGPTYNEQFF. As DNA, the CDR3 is TGCGCCAGCAGTAAGGGGGGGCCCACCTACAATGAGCAGTTCTTC.

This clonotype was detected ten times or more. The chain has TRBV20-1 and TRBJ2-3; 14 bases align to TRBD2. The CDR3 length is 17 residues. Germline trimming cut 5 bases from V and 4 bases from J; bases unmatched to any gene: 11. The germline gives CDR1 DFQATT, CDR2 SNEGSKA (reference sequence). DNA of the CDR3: TGCAGTGCTCCACCGGGACTAGCGGGAGAGGTGGCAGATACGCAGTATTTT. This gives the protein CSAPPGLAGEVADTQYF.

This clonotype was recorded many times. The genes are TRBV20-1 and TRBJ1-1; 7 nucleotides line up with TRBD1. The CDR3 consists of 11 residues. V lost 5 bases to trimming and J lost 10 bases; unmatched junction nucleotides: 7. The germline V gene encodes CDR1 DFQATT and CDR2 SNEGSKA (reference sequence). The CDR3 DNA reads TGCAGTGCTGATGGACAGGAAAGAGCTTTCTTT. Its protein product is CSADGQERAFF.

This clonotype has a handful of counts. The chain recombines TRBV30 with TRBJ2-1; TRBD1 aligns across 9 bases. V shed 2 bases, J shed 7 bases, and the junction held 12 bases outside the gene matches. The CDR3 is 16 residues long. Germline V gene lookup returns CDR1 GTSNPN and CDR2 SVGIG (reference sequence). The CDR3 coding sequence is TGTGCCTGGAGTCGGAGGACGGGACAGGGCTGGAATGAGCAGTTCTTC. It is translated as CAWSRRTGQGWNEQFF.